A single sample is the source of the 28 T cell receptor beta chains below, sequenced in a study of blood T cells in healthy people across ages. A second about 6 to 11 cycle PCR used barcoded and J-beta primers. Each CDR3 protein gets one entry after TCRdb re-called the 5' RACE reads with MiXCR. This sample has hundreds of thousands of distinct CDR3 sequences; around 48% occur once, and the top ten carry around 25%. Sequenced: blood. All receptors derive from an elderly man in good health.

The chain recombines TRBV7-2 with TRBJ2-1; 7 bases are shared with TRBD2. The CDR3 totals 13 residues. After removal of 5 bases from V and 6 bases from J, the junction contained 4 bases not matched to a gene. Looked up from germline, CDR1 is SGHTA and CDR2 is FQGNSA. The CDR3 protein is CASSPGTTNEQFF. In DNA form, the CDR3 reads TGTGCCAGCAGCCCTGGGACTACCAATGAGCAGTTCTTC. Filled out from reference TRBV7-2 and TRBJ2-1, the complete variable domain reads GAGVSQSPSNKVTEKGKDVELRCDPISGHTALYWYRQSLGQGLEFLIYFQGNSAPDKSGLPSDRFSAERTGGSVSTLTIQRTQQEDSAVYLCASSPGTTNEQFFGPGTRLTVL.

This clonotype was observed a handful of times. The V and J genes are TRBV18 and TRBJ2-1; D perhaps matches TRBD2 (6 bases). Germline V CDR1 and CDR2: KGHSH, LQKENI. The CDR3 is 12 amino acids. Trimming left V 4 bases short and J 10 bases short, with 11 bases between. CDR3 sequence: CASSQGAGEQFF. DNA for the CDR3: TGTGCCAGCTCACAGGGTGCGGGGGAGCAGTTCTTC. The whole variable domain, filled in from reference TRBV18 and TRBJ2-1, reads NAGVMQNPRHLVRRRGQEARLRCSPMKGHSHVYWYRQLPEEGLKFMVYLQKENIIDESGMPKERFSAEFPKEGPSILRIQQVVRGDSAAYFCASSQGAGEQFFGPGTRLTVL.

To note about this clonotype: A much larger clonotype is one base distant, so this may be a read error. The chain uses TRBV6-6 and TRBJ1-2; D not certain. The germline V gene has CDR1 MNHNY and CDR2 SVGAGI (reference sequence). Trimming took 5 bases from V and 8 from J, leaving 15 bases between them. The CDR3 loop spans 13 amino acids. CDR3 bases: TGTGCCAGCAGTGACGACGGGCCGGTGGGCTACACCTTC. It yields the protein CASSDDGPVGYTF.

V usage is TRBV7-8 and J usage is TRBJ2-1; D uncertain. The end of the DNA is better explained by TRBJ2-7, so the J call may be wrong. The CDR3 is 14 residues long. Germline V gives CDR1 SGHVS, CDR2 FQNEAQ. Written as DNA, the CDR3 is TGTGCCAGCAGCGTAAGGTCCGGCTACAATGAGCAGTACTTC. This encodes CASSVRSGYNEQYF.

The chain has TRBV20-1 and TRBJ1-6; a weak D match, TRBD1 (5 bases). The CDR3 has 14 amino acids. The V end was cut by 2 bases, the J end by 7 bases, with 12 bases between. Looked up from germline, CDR1 is DFQATT and CDR2 is SNEGSKA (reference sequence). Here the CDR3 DNA reads TGCAGTGCTAGAAACGGGGCCGGCAATTCACCCCTCCACTTT. This codes for CSARNGAGNSPLHF.

The sample holds a few counts of this clonotype. This chain connects TRBV7-2 to TRBJ1-4, with TRBD1 as a possible D gene (5 bases). This CDR3 is built from 15 residues. Germline V gene data show CDR1 as SGHTA and CDR2 as FQGNSA. V lost 3 bases, J lost 7 bases, and 15 bases lay in between. The CDR3 is CASSLVSGSTEKLFF. CDR3 sequence (DNA): TGTGCCAGCAGCTTGGTATCAGGGAGTACTGAAAAACTGTTTTTT.

J is TRBJ2-3 and V is TRBV7-3; D may be TRBD2 (6 bases). CDR1 and CDR2 from the germline V gene are SGHTA and FQGTGA. The ends were cut back, 3 bases at V and 1 base at J, with 14 bases in the middle. The CDR3 length is 16 residues. CDR3 nucleotide sequence: TGTGCCAGCAGCTTCCAAGCGGGTCTAGGCACAGATACGCAGTATTTT. It is translated as CASSFQAGLGTDTQYF.

The rearrangement joins TRBV7-9 to TRBJ2-7, with TRBD2 as a possible D gene (5 bases). Trimming removed 2 bases from V and 2 bases from J, with 13 bases in between. The CDR3 is made up of 15 amino acids. Germline V gene sequence: CDR1 SEHNR, CDR2 FQNEAQ (reference sequence). CDR3 in amino acids: CASSLRGSDTYEQYF. The CDR3, as DNA: TGTGCCAGCAGCTTACGCGGTAGCGACACCTACGAGCAGTACTTC.

Here the CDR3 DNA reads TGTGCCAGCAGTCCTGGACTCCCTACCCCCGAGCAGTACTTC. Translated: CASSPGLPTPEQYF. The genes are TRBV28 and TRBJ2-5, with D possibly matching TRBD2 (5 bases). The end of the DNA aligns better with TRBJ2-7, so the J call may be wrong. The CDR3 is made up of 14 amino acids. Germline assignment: CDR1 MDHEN and CDR2 SYDVKM.

V is TRBV20-1 and J is TRBJ2-1; no clear D. Trimming pared 5 bases from V and 9 bases from J, leaving 20 bases between. Per the germline V gene, CDR1 is DFQATT and CDR2 is SNEGSKA (reference sequence). The CDR3 totals 14 residues. CDR3 in DNA: TGCAGTGCTGCCGAGAGCCGGCCGACGTCTGAGCAGTTCTTC. Translation: CSAAESRPTSEQFF.

This chain links TRBV7-6 with TRBJ2-3, with 7 bases identical to TRBD2. The length of the CDR3 is 14 residues. Per germline, CDR1 SGHVS and CDR2 FNYEAQ. J lost 4 bases, V lost 3 bases, and 4 bases had no gene match. The CDR3 DNA is TGTGCCAGCAGCTTGACTAGCCTAGCAGATACGCAGTATTTT. Residues: CASSLTSLADTQYF.

This chain joins TRBV25-1 and TRBJ1-1, with D perhaps matching TRBD1 (6 bases). The ends were cut back, 1 base at V and 8 bases at J, with 17 bases in the middle. Germline CDR1 is MGHDK and CDR2 is SYGVNS. The CDR3 consists of 15 residues. In DNA form, the CDR3 reads TGTGCCAGCAGTGAATCGGGCAGGGGCCTACGGGAAGCTTTCTTT. It encodes CASSESGRGLREAFF. The whole variable domain, remainder taken from reference TRBV25-1 and TRBJ1-1, is EADIYQTPRYLVIGTGKKITLECSQTMGHDKMYWYQQDPGMELHLIHYSYGVNSTEKGDLSSESTVSRIRTEHFPLTLESARPSHTSQYLCASSESGRGLREAFFGQGTRLTVV.

The rearrangement links TRBV5-1 to TRBJ2-7; D call uncertain. TRBJ2-4 explains the end of the DNA better; the J call may be wrong. The CDR3 loop spans 13 amino acids. CDR1 is SGHRS, CDR2 YFSETQ, per germline. This CDR3 reads CASSLADNGIQYF. Written as DNA, the CDR3 is TGCGCCAGCAGCTTGGCCGACAATGGCATTCAGTACTTC.

J is TRBJ2-3 and V is TRBV20-1; 8 nucleotides line up with TRBD1. The CDR3 loop spans 14 amino acids. The germline V gene encodes CDR1 DFQATT and CDR2 SNEGSKA (reference sequence). Trimming removed 2 bases from V and 5 bases from J; junction bases left unmatched: 6. The CDR3 DNA reads TGCAGTGCTAGACAGGGGGCTCTCATAGATACGCAGTATTTT. Protein product: CSARQGALIDTQYF.

This rearrangement joins TRBV6-6 to TRBJ2-5, with TRBD1 as a possible D gene (7 bases). The CDR3 runs to 14 residues. The V end lost 6 bases, the J end lost 2 bases, and 13 bases lay between the germline ends. Germline-derived CDR1 and CDR2 are MNHNY and SVGAGI (reference sequence). The CDR3: CASRGGTEQETQYF. The CDR3 bases are TGTGCCAGCAGAGGGGGGACAGAGCAAGAGACCCAGTACTTC.

The chain carries TRBV6-2 or TRBV6-3 and TRBJ2-5; possible D gene TRBD1, 5 bases. Deletions cut 2 bases from V and 1 base from J, with 8 bases between. Germline assignment: CDR1 MNHEY and CDR2 SVGEGT. The CDR3 has 14 residues. The CDR3 DNA reads TGTGCCAGCAGTTACACACAGGTCCAAGAGACCCAGTACTTC. The encoded protein is CASSYTQVQETQYF.

The chain recombines TRBV11-2 with TRBJ2-1, with 7 bases that match TRBD2. The CDR3 extends over 18 amino acids. Trimming cost V 0 bases and J 0 bases; bases outside gene matches: 8. Germline loops: CDR1 SGHAT, CDR2 FQNNGV. The CDR3 is CASSLEPGGGSSYNEQFF. In nucleotides, the CDR3 is TGTGCCAGCAGCTTAGAACCGGGCGGGGGTAGCTCCTACAATGAGCAGTTCTTC.

This clonotype has just a few counts. CDR3 nucleotide sequence: TGTGCCAGCAGTTTAGGGTTATTACCCCAGCATTTT. Protein: CASSLGLLPQHF. This chain connects TRBV6-2 or TRBV6-3 to TRBJ1-5, with D unresolved. CDR1 and CDR2 from the germline V gene are MNHEY and SVGEGT. The V and J ends lost 4 bases and 10 bases respectively, with 11 bases between them. This CDR3 contains 12 residues.

This clonotype was seen a handful of times. The V gene is TRBV4-3, the J gene TRBJ2-5; D is possibly TRBD1 (7 bases). The CDR3 length is 18 residues. Trimming pared 1 base from V and 4 bases from J, leaving 22 bases between. Per the germline V gene, CDR1 is LGHNA and CDR2 is YSLEER. CDR3 protein: CASSQGGAQGVSGETQYF. The CDR3 bases are TGCGCCAGCAGCCAAGGGGGGGCGCAGGGGGTCAGCGGAGAGACCCAGTACTTC.

Notes on this clonotype: Sequence at one end of the junction differs from germline and may be a read error. This chain joins TRBV6-5 and TRBJ2-4, with a weak D call TRBD2 (6 bases). Germline V gene lookup returns CDR1 MNHEY and CDR2 SVGAGI. The CDR3 is made up of 14 amino acids. CDR3 in DNA: TGTGCCGGCAGCTCCGGGACTCCCAAAAACATTCAGTACTTC. This encodes CAGSSGTPKNIQYF.

This clonotype was seen a handful of times. The chain carries TRBV20-1 and TRBJ2-1, with D possibly matching TRBD1 (5 bases). Trimming removed 0 bases from V and 5 bases from J, with 20 bases in between. CDR1 is DFQATT, CDR2 SNEGSKA, per germline (reference sequence). The length of the CDR3 is 17 residues. The CDR3 nucleotides read TGCAGTGCTAGAGACAGGGCTTCTCACAATCGGAACAATGAGCAGTTCTTC. Amino acids: CSARDRASHNRNNEQFF.

There are a few counts of this clonotype. This chain links TRBV20-1 with TRBJ1-2; D is unresolved. The CDR3 is 14 residues long. Germline lookup yields CDR1 DFQATT and CDR2 SNEGSKA (reference sequence). The V and J ends lost 3 bases and 4 bases respectively, with 15 bases between them. The CDR3 spells CSARSGLGPYGYTF. CDR3 nucleotide sequence: TGCAGTGCTAGGTCCGGACTTGGCCCCTATGGCTACACCTTC.

The CDR3 DNA follows: TGTGCCAGCAGCCAAAGGAGACTAGCGGACACAGATACGCAGTATTTT. Protein: CASSQRRLADTDTQYF. The rearrangement joins TRBV14 to TRBJ2-3; 9 bases line up with TRBD2. The CDR3 length is 16 residues. With 2 bases clipped from V and 2 bases from J, the junction kept 5 bases outside the gene matches. Germline CDR1 is SGHDN and CDR2 is FVKESK.

In this sample, this clonotype turned up a few times. The rearrangement links TRBV6-5 to TRBJ2-1, with D perhaps matching TRBD1 or TRBD2 (5 bases each). The J call may be mistaken, given a closer DNA end match to TRBJ2-7. CDR3 length: 15 amino acids. Germline V gene lookup returns CDR1 MNHEY and CDR2 SVGAGI. The CDR3 DNA is TGTGCCAGCACCAGGGACCCGAGGTCCTACAATGAGCAGTACTTC. This encodes CASTRDPRSYNEQYF.

J is TRBJ2-5 and V is TRBV6-2 or TRBV6-3; 7 bases agree with TRBD1. The CDR3 is made up of 17 amino acids. In germline, CDR1 is MNHEY, CDR2 SVGEGT. The V gene end was trimmed by 3 bases and the J gene end by 0 bases; junction bases not matched to a gene: 10. The CDR3 DNA follows: TGTGCCAGCAGTTATTCCTACTCGACAGGGTACCAAGAGACCCAGTACTTC. Protein sequence: CASSYSYSTGYQETQYF.

This rearrangement joins TRBV5-1 to TRBJ1-5; possibly TRBD1 for D (5 bases). The V end lost 7 bases, the J end lost 5 bases, and 13 bases lay between the germline ends. This CDR3 has 13 residues. Per germline, CDR1 SGHRS and CDR2 YFSETQ. The CDR3 sequence is CASRRESDQPQHF. In DNA form, the CDR3 reads TGCGCCAGCCGCAGGGAGAGCGATCAGCCCCAGCATTTT. Drawing the rest from reference TRBV5-1 and TRBJ1-5, the complete variable domain is KAGVTQTPRYLIKTRGQQVTLSCSPISGHRSVSWYQQTPGQGLQFLFEYFSETQRNKGNFPGRFSGRQFSNSRSEMNVSTLELGDSALYLCASRRESDQPQHFGDGTRLSIL.

The chain has TRBV9 and TRBJ1-2; D call uncertain. Germline V gives CDR1 SGDLS, CDR2 YYNGEE. Trimming removed 0 bases at V and 4 bases at J, with 10 bases between. The CDR3 runs 14 residues. DNA for the CDR3: TGTGCCAGCAGCGTAGAGGAGGCGGGCTATGGCTACACCTTC. Its protein is CASSVEEAGYGYTF.

J is TRBJ2-7 and V is TRBV29-1; either TRBD1 or TRBD2 may supply D (5 bases each). This CDR3 spans 12 amino acids. Trimming pared 4 bases from V and 2 bases from J, leaving 9 bases between. Germline V CDR1 and CDR2: SQVTM, ANQGSEA. CDR3 amino acids: CSVVRGTYEQYF. For the CDR3, the DNA is TGCAGCGTTGTGAGGGGCACCTACGAGCAGTACTTC.